Reported below is one T cell receptor beta chain. This entry is derived from a study of cytomegalovirus exposure and HLA in healthy donors. V dropped 4 bases and J dropped 7 bases, with 11 bases sitting between them. The CDR3 runs 11 residues. CDR1 and CDR2 from the germline V gene are DFQATT and SNEGSKA (reference sequence). The PCR made use of 60 Vbeta and 13 Jbeta primers. Assay used: immunoSEQ multiplex PCR; TCRdb lists only in-frame clones, some missing. The data hold around 95,000 clones, with roughly 80% observed a single time. Material: PBMCs. The clonotype was recovered from a man between 25 and 39 years old in good health and CMV-seropositive. V usage is TRBV20-1 and J usage is TRBJ2-7, with D possibly TRBD1 on 5 matching bases. CDR3 amino acids: CSANQGFEQYF. The CDR3 DNA sequence: TGCAGTGCTAACCAGGGTTTTGAGCAGTACTTC.